Listed here are 28 T cell receptor beta chains from one sample, sequenced in a study of radiation and T cells in renal cell carcinoma. Data came from immunoSEQ multiplex PCR; TCRdb stores just in-frame clones and leaves some out. Among 15,000 to 20,000 clones, approximately 56% were seen once, and the ten largest hold more than 9%. Treatment here: treatment-naive control, cytoreductive nephrectomy. The source was tumor tissue, collected from a patient whose treatment was nephrectomy without radiotherapy. The receptors originated from a middle-aged man with renal cell carcinoma.

This clone has more than one count but fewer than ten. The rearrangement links TRBV11-2 to TRBJ1-1, with D unresolved. CDR3 length: 13 residues. The germline V gene has CDR1 SGHAT and CDR2 FQNNGV. V was clipped by 1 base and J by 10 bases, with 13 bases between them. The CDR3: CASSLGRERVAFF. Written as DNA, the CDR3 is TGTGCCAGCAGCTTAGGCCGGGAACGCGTAGCTTTCTTT.

In its sample, this clone is medium-sized. The J gene is TRBJ2-7, the V gene TRBV27; D is perhaps TRBD1 (5 bases). CDR3 length equals 14 residues. The V gene lost 2 bases and the J gene lost 3 bases, with 11 bases spanning the gap. Germline loops: CDR1 MNHEY, CDR2 SMNVEV (reference sequence). The CDR3 spells CASSLNRQGYEQYF. As DNA, the CDR3 is TGTGCCAGCAGTTTAAACAGGCAAGGCTACGAGCAGTACTTC.

The chain combines TRBV28 with TRBJ2-5; TRBD2 is a possible D gene (6 bases). The germline V and J ends were trimmed by 4 bases and 3 bases, with 15 bases remaining between them. This CDR3 is 15 amino acids long. Germline V gives CDR1 MDHEN, CDR2 SYDVKM. Written as DNA, the CDR3 is TGTGCCAGCAGTTCGGTGACTAGGTATAAAGAGACCCAGTACTTC. This codes for CASSSVTRYKETQYF. Filled out from reference TRBV28 and TRBJ2-5, the complete variable domain reads DVKVTQSSRYLVKRTGEKVFLECVQDMDHENMFWYRQDPGLGLRLIYFSYDVKMKEKGDIPEGYSVSREKKERFSLILESASTNQTSMYLCASSSVTRYKETQYFGPGTRLLVL.

The rearrangement uses TRBV6-1 and TRBJ1-2; 9 bases map to TRBD1. The CDR3 is 15 amino acids. The ends lost 7 bases at V and 4 bases at J; junction bases unmatched: 10. Germline CDR1 is MNHNS and CDR2 is SASEGT. CDR3 region: CASKREETGGYGYTF. The CDR3 bases are TGTGCCAGCAAAAGGGAAGAGACAGGGGGCTATGGCTACACCTTC.

This clone has just a few counts. The genes are TRBV4-3 and TRBJ1-2; D not resolved. V dropped 0 bases and J dropped 9 bases, with 8 bases sitting between them. The CDR3 covers 12 residues. Germline V gives CDR1 LGHNA, CDR2 YSLEER. CDR3 in amino acids: CASSQDRRRYTF. CDR3 bases: TGCGCCAGCAGCCAAGATCGGAGGCGCTACACCTTC.

V is TRBV11-1 and J is TRBJ2-5; 7 bases line up with TRBD1. The CDR3 is 16 amino acids. The V gene's germline CDR1 is SGHAT and CDR2 FQDESV (reference sequence). Trimming removed 4 bases from V and 5 bases from J; junction bases left unmatched: 13. CDR3 coding DNA: TGTGCCAGCAGCTACCAAGGACAGGTTTTAGGGGAGACCCAGTACTTC. Its translation is CASSYQGQVLGETQYF.

This clone was counted between two and nine times. The genes are TRBV19 and TRBJ1-2; weak D call: TRBD1 (5 bases). CDR1 is LNHDA and CDR2 is SQIVND in the germline V gene (reference sequence). CDR3 length: 17 residues. The V gene lost 7 bases and the J gene lost 0 bases, with 21 bases spanning the gap. CDR3 coding DNA: TGTGCCAGTAATCATCCCGGGGGGGTGGAATCTAACTATGGCTACACCTTC. Translated: CASNHPGGVESNYGYTF.

This sequence joins TRBV5-6 and TRBJ2-5; D is possibly TRBD2 (5 bases). The CDR3 contains 14 residues. The ends were cut back, 2 bases at V and 5 bases at J, with 13 bases in the middle. Germline CDR1 reads SGHDT; CDR2 reads YYEEEE. Here the CDR3 reads CASSFGVAMETQYF. In DNA, the CDR3 is TGTGCCAGCAGCTTTGGAGTAGCGATGGAGACCCAGTACTTC. Together with reference TRBV5-6 and TRBJ2-5, the CDR3 gives the full variable domain: DAGVTQSPTHLIKTRGQQVTLRCSPKSGHDTVSWYQQALGQGPQFIFQYYEEEERQRGNFPDRFSGHQFPNYSSELNVNALLLGDSALYLCASSFGVAMETQYFGPGTRLLVL.

The V gene is TRBV7-2, the J gene TRBJ1-2; D may be TRBD1 (5 bases). CDR3 length: 12 amino acids. The germline CDR1 and CDR2 sequences are SGHTA and FQGNSA. V shed 5 bases and J shed 8 bases, with 12 bases lying between them. In nucleotides, the CDR3 is TGTGCCAGCAGCCCCGGGGGTTGGGGCTACACCTTC. Its translation: CASSPGGWGYTF.

The rearrangement uses TRBV6-1 and TRBJ1-2, with 9 positions matching TRBD1. This CDR3 is built from 15 residues. The V gene's germline CDR1 is MNHNS and CDR2 SASEGT. After removal of 6 bases from V and 5 bases from J, the junction contained 10 bases not matched to a gene. CDR3 region: CASRIGTGPSYGYTF. As DNA, the CDR3 is TGTGCCAGCAGAATAGGGACAGGGCCCTCGTATGGCTACACCTTC.

This chain connects TRBV6-6 to TRBJ1-5; the D gene is possibly TRBD1 (5 bases). The CDR3 sequence is 14 residues long. CDR1 MNHNY and CDR2 SVGAGI come from the germline V gene (reference sequence). Trimming pared 6 bases from V and 6 bases from J, leaving 15 bases between. For the CDR3, the DNA is TGTGCCAGCAGCCACGGGGACGGCCGTCAGCCCCAGCATTTT. Protein: CASSHGDGRQPQHF.

This clone was observed a few times. The chain links TRBV18 to TRBJ1-1, with D possibly TRBD1 on 5 matching bases. The germline CDR1 and CDR2 sequences are KGHSH and LQKENI. V lost 4 bases to trimming and J lost 1 base, with 13 bases between them. The CDR3 contains 15 residues. Here the CDR3 DNA reads TGTGCCAGCTCACTCGGACAATTCGGGAACACTGAAGCTTTCTTT. Its translation: CASSLGQFGNTEAFF.

The chain employs TRBV2 and TRBJ1-2; D unresolved. The CDR3 has 12 amino acids. Deletions cut 7 bases from V and 3 bases from J, with 9 bases between. CDR1 SNHLY and CDR2 FYNNEI come from the germline V gene. CDR3 in DNA: TGTGCCAGCACCCCCGGAGACTATGGCTACACCTTC. The encoded protein is CASTPGDYGYTF.

This clone came up many times. CDR3 sequence reads: CASSYSVGQLYEQYF. The CDR3 nucleotides read TGTGCCAGCAGTTACTCGGTTGGACAGCTCTACGAGCAGTACTTC. V and J are TRBV6-6 and TRBJ2-7, with D perhaps matching TRBD1 (6 bases). CDR3 size: 15 residues. The germline gives CDR1 MNHNY, CDR2 SVGAGI (reference sequence). V gave up 0 bases and J gave up 3 bases, with 12 bases separating them.

The V and J genes are TRBV13 and TRBJ2-3, with 11 positions matching TRBD2. CDR1 is PRHDT and CDR2 is FYEKMQ in the germline V gene (reference sequence). V was pared by 3 bases and J by 4 bases, with 12 bases of the junction left unmatched. This CDR3 is 18 amino acids long. Written as DNA, the CDR3 is TGTGCCAGCAGCTTCCGGCCGGGTAGCGGGGGGGCCCCAGATACGCAGTATTTT. Translation gives CASSFRPGSGGAPDTQYF.

A remark on this clone: This may stem from a read error, because a much larger clone lies one nucleotide away. J is TRBJ1-2 and V is TRBV11-1, with 9 bases aligning to TRBD1. Germline assignment: CDR1 SGHAT and CDR2 FQDESV (reference sequence). This CDR3 is built from 14 residues. V trimming: 6 bases; J trimming: 2 bases; junction bases outside the gene matches: 4. CDR3 sequence reads: CASSLGQGNYGYTF. The CDR3, as DNA: TGTGCCAGCAGTCTCGGACAGGGGAACTATGGCTACACCTTC.

The rearrangement joins TRBV27 to TRBJ1-2; TRBD1 matches at 10 bases. The V gene end was trimmed by 9 bases and the J gene end by 4 bases; junction bases not matched to a gene: 5. Germline assignment: CDR1 MNHEY and CDR2 SMNVEV (reference sequence). The length of the CDR3 is 13 residues. CDR3 nucleotides: TGTGCCAGTTCGGGACAGGGGACCTATGGCTACACCTTC. This encodes CASSGQGTYGYTF.

The chain recombines TRBV28 with TRBJ2-4; the D gene is possibly TRBD2 (6 bases). CDR1 MDHEN and CDR2 SYDVKM come from the germline V gene. V was cut by 3 bases and J by 1 base, with 7 bases left in between. CDR3 length: 14 amino acids. CDR3 in amino acids: CASSFGGAKNIQYF. The DNA for the CDR3 is TGTGCCAGCAGTTTTGGGGGGGCCAAAAACATTCAGTACTTC.

This clone is large (0.1 to 1%) in the sample. The chain links TRBV29-1 to TRBJ1-2; D not certain. The CDR3 covers 11 residues. V gave up 3 bases and J gave up 4 bases, with 6 bases separating them. Looked up from germline, CDR1 is SQVTM and CDR2 is ANQGSEA. The CDR3 spells CSVEGGYGYTF. The CDR3 DNA reads as TGCAGCGTTGAGGGAGGCTATGGCTACACCTTC.

A few counts support this clone. V usage is TRBV18 and J usage is TRBJ1-5; D is undetermined. This CDR3 is built from 13 residues. The germline V and J ends were trimmed by 2 bases and 4 bases, with 6 bases remaining between them. The germline CDR1 and CDR2 sequences are KGHSH and LQKENI. The CDR3 sequence: CASSPAGNQPQHF. CDR3 sequence (DNA): TGTGCCAGCTCACCAGCGGGGAATCAGCCCCAGCATTTT.

The chain has TRBV4-3 and TRBJ2-2; 7 bases fit TRBD2. Germline CDR1 LGHNA, CDR2 YSLEER. Losses at the gene ends were 0 bases for V and 2 bases for J; bases not matched to a gene: 6. This CDR3 spans 17 amino acids. CDR3: CASSQEGPGGNTGELFF. CDR3 nucleotides: TGCGCCAGCAGCCAAGAGGGGCCGGGGGGAAACACCGGGGAGCTGTTTTTT.

The V and J genes are TRBV11-2 and TRBJ2-1; D is perhaps TRBD2 (6 bases). The germline V gene has CDR1 SGHAT and CDR2 FQNNGV. The CDR3 is 13 residues long. Deletions cut 7 bases from V and 9 bases from J, with 16 bases between. The CDR3 sequence: CASNPSGWSEQFF. CDR3 bases: TGTGCCAGCAACCCCAGCGGGTGGAGTGAGCAGTTCTTC.

The rearrangement uses TRBV5-6 and TRBJ1-2; the D gene is possibly TRBD1 (5 bases). Germline loops: CDR1 SGHDT, CDR2 YYEEEE. The CDR3 runs to 12 residues. V was clipped by 4 bases and J by 5 bases, with 9 bases between them. The CDR3 loop is CASSLSGYGYTF. The CDR3 DNA reads as TGTGCCAGCAGCCTCTCAGGGTATGGCTACACCTTC.

The J gene is TRBJ2-1, the V gene TRBV7-2; D gene uncertain. Germline CDR1 SGHTA, CDR2 FQGNSA. This CDR3 region has 13 residues. Trimming removed 4 bases at V and 6 bases at J, with 10 bases between. Written as DNA, the CDR3 is TGTGCCAGCAGCTCCAATGGCTTCAATGAGCAGTTCTTC. Its translation is CASSSNGFNEQFF.

This clone is labeled as large. CDR3 DNA: TGTGCCAGCAGCTTGGGGTATCAGGGGTCGGGTGGCTACACCTTC. It is translated as CASSLGYQGSGGYTF. The rearrangement links TRBV5-4 to TRBJ1-2, with D tentatively TRBD1 (6 bases). The germline gives CDR1 SGHNT, CDR2 YYREEE (reference sequence). CDR3 length equals 15 residues. V was cut by 0 bases and J by 7 bases, with 16 bases left in between.

The chain has TRBV6-4 and TRBJ2-1; D is unresolved. The ends were cut back, 3 bases at V and 0 bases at J, with 9 bases in the middle. The CDR3 is made up of 15 amino acids. CDR1 MRHNA and CDR2 SNTAGT come from the germline V gene. CDR3 amino acids: CASSDQPSSYNEQFF. For the CDR3, the DNA is TGTGCCAGCAGTGATCAGCCTAGCTCCTACAATGAGCAGTTCTTC.

The chain has TRBV7-2 and TRBJ2-7, with D unclear. This CDR3 is built from 14 residues. Germline CDR1 SGHTA, CDR2 FQGNSA. V lost 1 base and J lost 0, with 7 bases in between. CDR3 DNA sequence: TGTGCCAGCAGCTTAGAAATGAGCTCCTACGAGCAGTACTTC. Its protein is CASSLEMSSYEQYF. Full variable domain (rest looked up from reference TRBV7-2 and TRBJ2-7): GAGVSQSPSNKVTEKGKDVELRCDPISGHTALYWYRQSLGQGLEFLIYFQGNSAPDKSGLPSDRFSAERTGGSVSTLTIQRTQQEDSAVYLCASSLEMSSYEQYFGPGTRLTVT.

The V gene is TRBV20-1, the J gene TRBJ2-7; TRBD1 might be the D (6 bases). CDR1 is DFQATT and CDR2 is SNEGSKA in the germline V gene (reference sequence). V was shortened by 5 bases and J by 6 bases, with 11 bases between the two germline ends. This CDR3 is 11 amino acids long. CDR3 sequence reads: CSAGYRVEQYF. Here the CDR3 DNA reads TGCAGTGCTGGATACAGGGTCGAGCAGTACTTC.